This T cell receptor beta chain was captured in a study of T cell responses to AZD1222 COVID-19 vaccine listed by TCRdb under 2021. About the investigation overall: AZD1222 recipients whose second dose came at about 4 weeks and those whose second dose came at about 12 weeks were combined into one group, since spike-specific TCR depth and breadth did not differ between the two schedules. TCR sequencing was performed for 230 to 250 trial participants, of whom about 200 were given two doses of AZD1222 and roughly 25 were given two doses of MenACWY control vaccine. Enrollment into the trials was organized by age into subgroups of 18-55, 56-69 and 70-plus years, and those subgroups contained roughly 140, 27 and 60 TCR-sequenced participants, respectively.

Paper-wide results and their limitations: Reportedly, close to half of the unique spike-specific TCRs recognized epitopes lying outside the regions that are mutated in the B.1.351 and B.1.1.7 variants. Participants were mostly white British, with more females than males. The authors suggested clonal diversity may have been underestimated. No day 14 peak-response samples were available, so repertoires were characterized only after the peak T cell response. Conclusions about previously exposed vaccinees are limited, since just six AZD1222 recipients were seropositive for SARS-CoV-2 at baseline. A significant rise in spike-specific TCR breadth and depth was observed after two AZD1222 doses relative to day 0 and relative to MenACWY recipients. The 56-69-year group was small, and its depth increase did not reach significance, likely because of low power. The whole spike protein was spanned by vaccine-associated CD4 TCRs, and dominant responses were seen in regions 160-218 and 743-854.

According to the study, the label for this sample's time point signals: baseline before first vaccination. Samples from vaccinated people were obtained from the UK trials COV001 and COV002, which included a single-blind randomized controlled phase 2/3 trial of AZD1222 (ChAdOx1 nCoV-19) in healthy adults. For TCRbeta chain sequencing, PBMC samples from trial participants were taken at day 0 and at day 28 after the second dose. This clone has a single count. Its antigen target is currently unknown. Base qualities are not provided; no much larger clone lies one nucleotide away. There are 16 amino acids in the CDR3, from cysteine to phenylalanine inclusive. Of all the DNA, just the CDR3 is kept, 48 bases in frame from base 1. V lost 5 bases and J lost 0 bases, and the count of bases not matched to a germline gene is 7. CDR1 and CDR2 (SGHTA, FQGNSA) derive from the germline V gene. The CDR3 regions of human TCRbeta chains were analyzed by immunosequencing. The study's processing was this. TCRs in the repertoires were matched against a reference library of SARS-CoV-2-specific TCRs that had been generated with the MIRA antigen-specificity platform. Breadth was defined as the fraction of unique TCRs that were SARS-CoV-2-associated, and depth was defined as the fraction of total T cells that were SARS-CoV-2-associated. Using the MIRA data, every spike-specific TCR was mapped to the spike region that the TCR reacted to and assigned to either a CD4 or a CD8 class. Log10-transformed breadth and depth values were compared by one-way ANOVA with Sidak's multiple comparisons tests. As stored in TCRdb, this immuneACCESS dataset retains in-frame rearrangements with V and J assigned. A fraction of the clones does not appear; measured against another copy, unresolved V genes explain less than half of the discrepancy, and the remainder lacks a known reason. V and J calls and clone size follow that table, whereas D and trimming were derived from the DNA. The sample table lists 150,000 to 180,000 clones, 88% of them with a count of one. The ten biggest clones cover less than 3.5% of the sample.

The rearrangement combines TRBV7-2 with TRBJ1-3, with 7 bases aligning to TRBD1. This receptor was identified in an adult in good health. Sequencing used peripheral blood, obtained on day 0 of AZD1222 vaccination. The DNA sequence is given as TGTGCCAGCAGCCCCCGACAGGGATCCTCTGGAAACACCATATATTTT. It specifies CASSPRQGSSGNTIYF. Reference TRBV7-2 and TRBJ1-3 genes cover what lies past the CDR3, so the full variable domain is GAGVSQSPSNKVTEKGKDVELRCDPISGHTALYWYRQSLGQGLEFLIYFQGNSAPDKSGLPSDRFSAERTGGSVSTLTIQRTQQEDSAVYLCASSPRQGSSGNTIYFGEGSWLTVV.